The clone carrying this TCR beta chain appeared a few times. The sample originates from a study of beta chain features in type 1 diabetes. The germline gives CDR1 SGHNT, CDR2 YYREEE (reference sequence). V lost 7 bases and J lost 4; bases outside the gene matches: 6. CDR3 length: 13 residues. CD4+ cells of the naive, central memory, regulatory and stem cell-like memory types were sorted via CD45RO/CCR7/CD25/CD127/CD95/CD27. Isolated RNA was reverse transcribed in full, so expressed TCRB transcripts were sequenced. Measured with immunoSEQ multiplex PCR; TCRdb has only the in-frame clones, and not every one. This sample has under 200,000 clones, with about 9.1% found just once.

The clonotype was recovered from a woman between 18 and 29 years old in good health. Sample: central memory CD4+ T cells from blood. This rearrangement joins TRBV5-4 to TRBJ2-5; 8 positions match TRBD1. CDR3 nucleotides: TGTGCCAGCCACCAGGGGGCAAGAGAGACCCAGTACTTC. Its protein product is CASHQGARETQYF.